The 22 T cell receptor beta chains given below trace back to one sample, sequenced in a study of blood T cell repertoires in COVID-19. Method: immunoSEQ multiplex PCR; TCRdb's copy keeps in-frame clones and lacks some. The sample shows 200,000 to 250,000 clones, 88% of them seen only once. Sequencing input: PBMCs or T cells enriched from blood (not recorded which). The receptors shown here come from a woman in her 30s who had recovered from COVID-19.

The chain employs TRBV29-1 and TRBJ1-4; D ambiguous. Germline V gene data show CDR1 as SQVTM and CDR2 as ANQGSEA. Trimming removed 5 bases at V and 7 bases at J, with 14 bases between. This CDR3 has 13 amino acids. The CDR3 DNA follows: TGCAGCGTTATGGTTACGGGGAGTGAAAAACTGTTTTTT. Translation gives CSVMVTGSEKLFF.

CDR3 sequence reads: CASSVETGGNSPLHF. CDR3 in DNA: TGTGCCAGCAGCGTAGAAACAGGGGGTAATTCACCCCTCCACTTT. V gene TRBV9 combines with J gene TRBJ1-6, with TRBD1 matching 8 bases. CDR1 is SGDLS, CDR2 YYNGEE, per germline. The CDR3 runs to 15 residues. V was pared by 0 bases and J by 6 bases, with 2 bases of the junction left unmatched.

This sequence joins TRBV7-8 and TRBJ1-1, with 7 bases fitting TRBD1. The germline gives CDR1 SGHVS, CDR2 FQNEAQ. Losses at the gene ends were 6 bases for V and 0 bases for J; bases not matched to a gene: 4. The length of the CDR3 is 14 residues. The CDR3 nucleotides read TGTGCCAGCAGTCCCGGGACAGTGAACACTGAAGCTTTCTTT. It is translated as CASSPGTVNTEAFF.

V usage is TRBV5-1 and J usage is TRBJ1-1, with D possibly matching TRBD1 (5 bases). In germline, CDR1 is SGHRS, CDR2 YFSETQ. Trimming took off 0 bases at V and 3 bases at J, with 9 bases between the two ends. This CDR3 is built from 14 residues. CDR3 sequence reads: CASSLVGQYTEAFF. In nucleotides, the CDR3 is TGCGCCAGCAGCTTGGTCGGACAATACACTGAAGCTTTCTTT.

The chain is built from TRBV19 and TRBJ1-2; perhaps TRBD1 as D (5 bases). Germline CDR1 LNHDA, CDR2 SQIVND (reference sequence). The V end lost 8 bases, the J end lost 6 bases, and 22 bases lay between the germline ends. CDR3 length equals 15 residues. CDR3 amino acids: CASRLRWSAGDGYTF. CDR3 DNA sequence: TGTGCCAGTCGCCTTAGGTGGTCCGCGGGGGATGGCTACACCTTC.

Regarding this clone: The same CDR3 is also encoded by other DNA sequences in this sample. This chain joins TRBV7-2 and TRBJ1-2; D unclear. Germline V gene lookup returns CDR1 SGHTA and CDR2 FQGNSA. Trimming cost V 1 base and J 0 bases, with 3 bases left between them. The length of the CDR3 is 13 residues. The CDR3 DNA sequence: TGTGCCAGCAGCTTAGGAGCTAACTATGGCTACACCTTC. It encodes CASSLGANYGYTF.

The CDR3 DNA sequence: TGTGCCAGCAGCTCCCGGGAGGAGGGAAACACTGAAGCTTTCTTT. This translates into CASSSREEGNTEAFF. This chain joins TRBV5-4 and TRBJ1-1; D remains ambiguous. CDR1 and CDR2 from the germline V gene are SGHNT and YYREEE (reference sequence). Trimming left V 3 bases short and J 2 bases short, with 14 bases between. This CDR3 spans 15 amino acids.

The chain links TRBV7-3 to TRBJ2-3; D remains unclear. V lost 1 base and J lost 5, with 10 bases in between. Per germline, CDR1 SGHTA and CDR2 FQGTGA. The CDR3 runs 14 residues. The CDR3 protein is CASSLRSSGDTQYF. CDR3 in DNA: TGTGCCAGCAGCTTAAGGTCGAGTGGAGATACGCAGTATTTT.

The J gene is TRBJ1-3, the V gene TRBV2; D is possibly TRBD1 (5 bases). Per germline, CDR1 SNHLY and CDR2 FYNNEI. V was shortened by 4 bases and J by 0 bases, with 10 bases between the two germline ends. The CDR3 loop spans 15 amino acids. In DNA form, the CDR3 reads TGTGCCAGCAGTGGTCGACAGAACTCTGGAAACACCATATATTTT. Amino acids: CASSGRQNSGNTIYF.

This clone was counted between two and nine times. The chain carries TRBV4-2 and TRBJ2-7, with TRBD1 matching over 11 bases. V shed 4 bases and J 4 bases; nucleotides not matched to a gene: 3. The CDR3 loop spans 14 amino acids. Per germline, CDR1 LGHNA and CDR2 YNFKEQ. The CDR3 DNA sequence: TGTGCCAGCAGCCCGGGGACAGGGGGATACGAGCAGTACTTC. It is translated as CASSPGTGGYEQYF.

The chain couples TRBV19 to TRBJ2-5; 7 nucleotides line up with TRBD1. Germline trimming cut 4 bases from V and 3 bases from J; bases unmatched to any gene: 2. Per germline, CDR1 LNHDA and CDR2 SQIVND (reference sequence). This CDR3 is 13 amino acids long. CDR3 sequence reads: CASSTGTEETQYF. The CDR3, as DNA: TGTGCCAGTAGTACAGGGACAGAAGAGACCCAGTACTTC.

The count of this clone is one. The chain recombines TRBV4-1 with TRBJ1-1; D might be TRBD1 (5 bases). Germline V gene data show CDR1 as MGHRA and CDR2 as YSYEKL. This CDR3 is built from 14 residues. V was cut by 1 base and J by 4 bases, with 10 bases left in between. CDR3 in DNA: TGCGCCAGCAGCCAAGGGTCGGGGGGCACTGAAGCTTTCTTT. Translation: CASSQGSGGTEAFF.

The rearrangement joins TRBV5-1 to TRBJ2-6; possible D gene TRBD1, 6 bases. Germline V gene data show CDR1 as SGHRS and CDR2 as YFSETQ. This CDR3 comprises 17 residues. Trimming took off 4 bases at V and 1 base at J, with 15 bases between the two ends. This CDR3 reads CASSRRTTGSGANVLTF. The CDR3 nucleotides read TGCGCCAGCAGCAGAAGAACTACAGGGTCTGGGGCCAACGTCCTGACTTTC.

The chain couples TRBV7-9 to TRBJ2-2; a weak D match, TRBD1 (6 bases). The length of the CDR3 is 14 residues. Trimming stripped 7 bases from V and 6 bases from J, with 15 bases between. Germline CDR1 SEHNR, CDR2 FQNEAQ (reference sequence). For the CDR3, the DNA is TGTGCCAGCATCCCTGGGGGCGCCTCCGGGGAGCTGTTTTTT. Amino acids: CASIPGGASGELFF.

Written as DNA, the CDR3 is TGTGCCAGCAGCCGACCACAGCGGGGGGGCCGCGAGCAGTTCTTC. It encodes CASSRPQRGGREQFF. The V and J genes are TRBV6-2 or TRBV6-3 and TRBJ2-1; 10 bases map to TRBD2. Trimming at V came to 6 bases and at J to 10 bases, leaving 12 bases not matched to a gene. The CDR3 is 15 amino acids. Germline loops: CDR1 MNHEY, CDR2 SVGEGT.

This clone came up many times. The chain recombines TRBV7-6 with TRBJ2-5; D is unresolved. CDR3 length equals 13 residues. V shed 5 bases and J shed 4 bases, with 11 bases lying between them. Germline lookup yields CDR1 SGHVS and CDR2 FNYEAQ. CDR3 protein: CASSPEPLETQYF. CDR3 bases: TGTGCCAGCAGCCCCGAGCCTTTAGAGACCCAGTACTTC.

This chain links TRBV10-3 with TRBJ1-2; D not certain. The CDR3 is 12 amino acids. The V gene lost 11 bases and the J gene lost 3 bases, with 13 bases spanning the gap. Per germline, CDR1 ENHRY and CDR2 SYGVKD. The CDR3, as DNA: TGTGCCGCCGGATTTCGGGACTATGGCTACACCTTC. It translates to CAAGFRDYGYTF.

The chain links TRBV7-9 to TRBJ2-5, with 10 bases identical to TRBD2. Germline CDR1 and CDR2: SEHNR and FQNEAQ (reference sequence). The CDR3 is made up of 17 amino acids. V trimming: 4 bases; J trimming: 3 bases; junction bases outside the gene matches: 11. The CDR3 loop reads CASSSKTVAGGEETQYF. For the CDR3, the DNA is TGTGCCAGCAGCTCAAAGACGGTAGCGGGGGGAGAAGAGACCCAGTACTTC.

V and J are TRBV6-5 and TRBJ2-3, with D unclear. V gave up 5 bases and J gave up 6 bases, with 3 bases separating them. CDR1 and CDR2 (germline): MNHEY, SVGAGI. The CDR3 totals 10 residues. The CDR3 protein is CASSRDTQYF. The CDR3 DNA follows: TGTGCCAGCAGTCGTGATACGCAGTATTTT.

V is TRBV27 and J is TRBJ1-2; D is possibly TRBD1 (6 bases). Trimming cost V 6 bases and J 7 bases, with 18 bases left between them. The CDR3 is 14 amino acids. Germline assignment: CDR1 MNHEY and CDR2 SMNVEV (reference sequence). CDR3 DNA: TGTGCCAGCAGAACCCACACAGGGTTCGGTGGCTACACCTTC. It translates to CASRTHTGFGGYTF.

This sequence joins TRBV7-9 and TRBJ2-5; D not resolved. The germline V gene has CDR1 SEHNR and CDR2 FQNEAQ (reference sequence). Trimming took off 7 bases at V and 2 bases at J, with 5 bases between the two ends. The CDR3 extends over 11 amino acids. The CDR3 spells CASNIQETQYF. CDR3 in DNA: TGTGCCAGCAACATACAAGAGACCCAGTACTTC.

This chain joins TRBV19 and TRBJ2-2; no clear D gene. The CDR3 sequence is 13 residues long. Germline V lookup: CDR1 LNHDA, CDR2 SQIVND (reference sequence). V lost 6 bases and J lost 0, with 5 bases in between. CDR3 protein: CASRRSNTGELFF. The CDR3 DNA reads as TGTGCCAGTAGGAGGTCGAACACCGGGGAGCTGTTTTTT.